This T cell receptor beta chain came from a study of OX40 agonist ivuxolimab in advanced cancers. Sequencing was performed with immunoSEQ multiplex PCR; in TCRdb, only in-frame clones are kept and a portion is missing. The sample includes about 62,000 clones, nearly 90% seen only once; the top ten take approximately 0.25%. There are 15 residues in the CDR3. With 3 bases clipped from V and 0 bases from J, the junction kept 6 bases outside the gene matches. Germline loops: CDR1 SGHRS, CDR2 YFSETQ. Autoimmune disease history or systemic immunosuppression was exclusionary. V and J are TRBV5-1 and TRBJ2-7, with TRBD1 identical over 7 bases. Sequenced here: CD4+ or CD8+ T cells sorted from blood, sampled in a trial of the OX40 agonist ivuxolimab. The source of this sequence is an adult with an advanced solid tumor such as melanoma, head and neck, liver or kidney cancer. CDR3 in amino acids: CASSYLQGSSYEQYF. The CDR3, as DNA: TGCGCCAGCAGCTATTTACAGGGGAGCTCCTACGAGCAGTACTTC.